This is a list of T cell receptor beta chains from one sample in a study of blood T cell repertoires in COVID-19. Data came from immunoSEQ multiplex PCR; TCRdb stores just in-frame clones and leaves some out. The data hold 150,000 to 200,000 clones, with 80% to 95% observed a single time. Source material: peripheral blood. These TCRs come from a woman aged 45 to 65 with acute or convalescent COVID-19. CDR3s include the opening cysteine and the closing phenylalanine or tryptophan. D genes are given only for firm matches. Only part of the rows carry a size: once, few, many, or a class if the clone is expanded.

J: TRBJ2-2; V: TRBV7-8; size: -; D: -; CDR3: CASSLVPEGTGELFF; DNA: TGTGCCAGCAGCTTAGTACCCGAGGGCACCGGGGAGCTGTTTTTT
J: TRBJ1-2; V: TRBV23-1; size: -; D: -; CDR3: CASTFWGEANYGYTF; DNA: TGCGCCAGCACCTTCTGGGGCGAAGCTAACTATGGCTACACCTTC
J: TRBJ1-5; V: TRBV7-8; size: once; D: TRBD1; CDR3: CASSLQTGGPHSNQPQHF; DNA: TGTGCCAGCAGCTTACAGACAGGGGGCCCTCATAGCAATCAGCCCCAGCATTTT
J: TRBJ1-2; V: TRBV7-2; size: few; D: -; CDR3: CASSPRSENYGYTF; DNA: TGTGCCAGCAGCCCTCGATCGGAGAACTATGGCTACACCTTC
J: TRBJ1-3; V: TRBV9; size: -; D: -; CDR3: CASSPSGGTSGNTIYF; DNA: TGTGCCAGCAGCCCCTCCGGGGGTACATCCGGAAACACCATATATTTT
J: TRBJ2-1; V: TRBV25-1; size: -; D: TRBD1; CDR3: CASSDPRTGDNEQFF; DNA: TGTGCCAGCAGTGATCCACGGACAGGGGACAATGAGCAGTTCTTC
J: TRBJ1-2; V: TRBV7-5; size: -; D: -; CDR3: CARSLARSLPDYGYTF; DNA: TGTGCCAGAAGCTTAGCGCGTTCGCTTCCCGACTATGGCTACACCTTC
J: TRBJ1-1; V: TRBV11-2; size: -; D: -; CDR3: CASSLIGGTEAFF; DNA: TGTGCCAGCAGCTTAATAGGGGGCACTGAAGCTTTCTTT
J: TRBJ2-5; V: TRBV29-1; size: -; D: -; CDR3: CSVVFIGRVSETQYF; DNA: TGCAGCGTTGTTTTTATCGGTCGGGTTTCGGAGACCCAGTACTTC
J: TRBJ1-3; V: TRBV7-9; size: few; D: -; CDR3: CASSPTVTGNTIYF; DNA: TGTGCCAGCAGCCCGACAGTGACTGGAAACACCATATATTTT
J: TRBJ1-1; V: TRBV25-1; size: -; D: -; CDR3: CASRGGVNTEAFF; DNA: TGTGCCAGCAGGGGGGGGGTGAACACTGAAGCTTTCTTT
J: TRBJ2-2; V: TRBV14; size: -; D: -; CDR3: CASSQDYLTGELFF; DNA: TGTGCCAGCAGCCAAGACTACCTCACCGGGGAGCTGTTTTTT
J: TRBJ2-1; V: TRBV27; size: -; D: TRBD1; CDR3: CASSSTGGHTLYNEQFF; DNA: TGTGCCAGCAGTTCCACAGGGGGTCATACCCTTTACAATGAGCAGTTCTTC
J: TRBJ1-4; V: TRBV19; size: -; D: TRBD1; CDR3: CASSKRGLREKLFF; DNA: TGTGCCAGTAGTAAGAGGGGGCTACGCGAAAAACTGTTTTTT
J: TRBJ2-3; V: TRBV30; size: -; D: TRBD1; CDR3: CAWSPANVGGEADTQYF; DNA: TGTGCCTGGAGTCCCGCGAATGTAGGGGGCGAGGCAGATACGCAGTATTTT
J: TRBJ2-7; V: TRBV6-5; size: -; D: TRBD1; CDR3: CASSPDRGTQYF; DNA: TGTGCCAGCAGTCCGGACAGGGGGACTCAGTACTTC
J: TRBJ1-2; V: TRBV29-1; size: -; D: TRBD1; CDR3: CSVTGGSVSNYGYTF; DNA: TGCAGCGTCACAGGGGGGTCTGTCTCTAACTATGGCTACACCTTC
J: TRBJ1-1; V: TRBV30; size: -; D: TRBD1; CDR3: CAWSSGGLVNTEAFF; DNA: TGTGCCTGGAGTTCAGGGGGATTGGTGAACACTGAAGCTTTCTTT
J: TRBJ2-5; V: TRBV6-5; size: -; D: TRBD2; CDR3: CASSPPGGRETQYF; DNA: TGTGCCAGCAGTCCACCGGGGGGGAGGGAGACCCAGTACTTC
J: TRBJ2-6; V: TRBV7-9; size: -; D: -; CDR3: CASRDSGANVLTF; DNA: TGTGCCAGCAGGGACAGCGGGGCCAACGTCCTGACTTTC
J: TRBJ2-7; V: TRBV27; size: -; D: -; CDR3: CASRGVSYEQYF; DNA: TGTGCCAGCAGGGGAGTTTCCTACGAGCAGTACTTC
J: TRBJ1-4; V: TRBV5-8; size: -; D: -; CDR3: CASSSSGLSNEKLFF; DNA: TGTGCCAGCAGCTCCTCAGGTCTATCTAATGAAAAACTGTTTTTT
J: TRBJ2-1; V: TRBV3-1/TRBV3-2; size: once; D: TRBD2; CDR3: CASSPGLAGRTEQFF; DNA: TGTGCCAGCAGCCCGGGACTAGCGGGCCGGACTGAGCAGTTCTTC
J: TRBJ1-3; V: TRBV6-5; size: -; D: -; CDR3: CASRGLGNTIYF; DNA: TGTGCCAGCAGGGGGCTTGGAAACACCATATATTTT
J: TRBJ2-2; V: TRBV5-1; size: -; D: -; CDR3: CASSLVPTANTGELFF; DNA: TGCGCCAGCAGCTTAGTCCCAACAGCGAACACCGGGGAGCTGTTTTTT
J: TRBJ2-5; V: TRBV9; size: -; D: TRBD2; CDR3: CASSVGVGTTQETQYF; DNA: TGTGCCAGCAGCGTAGGTGTTGGGACTACCCAAGAGACCCAGTACTTC
J: TRBJ2-1; V: TRBV11-3; size: -; D: TRBD1; CDR3: CASSARDRGINEQFF; DNA: TGTGCCAGCAGCGCCCGGGACAGGGGGATCAATGAGCAGTTCTTC
J: TRBJ1-2; V: TRBV7-9; size: few; D: -; CDR3: CASSLTGGAGFGYTF; DNA: TGTGCCAGCAGCCTAACGGGGGGTGCAGGGTTTGGCTACACCTTC